This TCR beta chain was captured by sequencing in a study of blood T cell repertoires in COVID-19. On this clone: The same CDR3 also results from other DNA sequences found in this sample.

Measured with immunoSEQ multiplex PCR; TCRdb has only the in-frame clones, and not every one. The profile shows almost 250,000 clones, 85% of them singletons. Germline V gene lookup returns CDR1 SGHTA and CDR2 FQGNSA. The length of the CDR3 is 15 residues. Trimming removed 1 base from V and 2 bases from J, with 10 bases in between. Those enrolled, adults aged roughly 18 to 95 years, came from about two dozen US areas. Sequencing was performed on PBMCs or T cells enriched from blood (not recorded which). The TCR originated in a woman between 45 and 60 years old with acute COVID-19. The chain uses TRBV7-2 and TRBJ2-3; a weak D match, TRBD2 (7 bases). CDR3 region: CASSLVRGPTDTQYF. In nucleotides, the CDR3 is TGTGCCAGCAGCTTAGTGCGGGGGCCCACAGATACGCAGTATTTT.